The sequence of this T cell receptor beta chain was determined in a study of CD8 T cells in Susac syndrome. Study-wide findings and caveats: An acknowledgment was made by the study that its TCR sequencing and HLA analysis involved relatively few individuals.

Reverse transcription used roughly 0.5 to 1 ug RNA and random hexamers. An immunoSEQ multiplex PCR amplified TCR beta CDR3 over 54 Vbeta and 13 Jbeta. TCRdb reprocessed the immunoSEQ multiplex PCR reads via MiXCR and lists one record per CDR3 protein. The sample records approximately 190,000 distinct CDR3 sequences, about 93% being singletons. As concerns this clonotype: The antigen remains unidentified.

This clonotype originated in a human donor in good health. The material sequenced was CD4+ T cells from PBMCs.

CDR3 coding DNA: TGTGCCAGCAGGGCTCGCGGACTAGCGGGTTCGGACACCGGGGAGCTGTTTTTT. The encoded protein is CASRARGLAGSDTGELFF. V and J are TRBV2 and TRBJ2-2; 11 nucleotides match TRBD2. CDR3 length: 18 amino acids. Germline V gene sequence: CDR1 SNHLY, CDR2 FYNNEI. V lost 6 bases to trimming and J lost 3 bases; unmatched junction nucleotides: 12.